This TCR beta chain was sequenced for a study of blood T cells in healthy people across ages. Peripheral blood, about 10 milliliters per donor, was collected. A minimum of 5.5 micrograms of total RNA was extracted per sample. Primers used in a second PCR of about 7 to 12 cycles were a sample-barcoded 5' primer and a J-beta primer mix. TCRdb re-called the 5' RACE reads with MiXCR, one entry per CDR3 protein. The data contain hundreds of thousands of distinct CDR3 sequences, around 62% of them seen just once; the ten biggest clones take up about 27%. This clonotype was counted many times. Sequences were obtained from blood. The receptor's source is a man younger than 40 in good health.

The DNA of the CDR3 is TGCGCCAGCAGCCAACCCCTGAGTCCGGGGGAGCAGTACTTC. It codes for CASSQPLSPGEQYF. The chain joins TRBV4-1 to TRBJ2-7, with D possibly matching TRBD2 (5 bases). The CDR3 is made up of 14 amino acids. The germline CDR1 and CDR2 sequences are MGHRA and YSYEKL. V was cut by 2 bases and J by 7 bases, with 15 bases left in between.